This TCR beta chain was found in a study of blood T cell repertoires in COVID-19. About the research overall: From the United States, Italy and Spain came samples of acute and convalescent COVID-19. Nucleic acid was either cDNA or gDNA, and it came from T cells, B-cell-depleted T cells, or PBMCs.

Seattle researchers signed up patients amid active infection and tracked them longitudinally. V lost 10 bases, J lost 1 base, and 13 bases lay in between. The V gene's germline CDR1 is MDHEN and CDR2 SYDVKM. This CDR3 region has 13 residues. Study processing details: The authors estimated nucleated cell counts from reference gene primer amplification. The repertoire was sequenced with immunoSEQ multiplex PCR; TCRdb's copy has only in-frame clones and lacks some. The V and J calls and clone size were taken over from that table, and D and trimming were inferred from the DNA. Of about 410,000 clones in the sample, around 91% were seen once.

Sequencing was done on a sample of peripheral blood. V gene TRBV28 combines with J gene TRBJ1-1, with D possibly TRBD1 on 6 matching bases. The receptor comes from a woman between 40 and 55 years old with COVID-19, enrolled during active disease. The CDR3 region is CATSPGQNTEAFF. CDR3 DNA: TGTGCCACATCACCGGGACAGAACACTGAAGCTTTCTTT.